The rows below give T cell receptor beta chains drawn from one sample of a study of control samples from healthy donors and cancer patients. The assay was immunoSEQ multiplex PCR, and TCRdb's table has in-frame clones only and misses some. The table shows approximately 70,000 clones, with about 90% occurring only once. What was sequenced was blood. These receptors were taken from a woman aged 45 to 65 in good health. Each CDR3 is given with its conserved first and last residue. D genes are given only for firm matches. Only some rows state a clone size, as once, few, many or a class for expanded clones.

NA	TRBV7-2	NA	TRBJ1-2	TGTGCCAGCAGCCCCTCACCGGGACTCGGATATGGCTACACCTTC	CASSPSPGLGYGYTF
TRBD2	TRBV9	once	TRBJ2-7	TGTGCCAGCAGCGTAGGAAGCGGGAGCTCCTACGAGCAGTACTTC	CASSVGSGSSYEQYF
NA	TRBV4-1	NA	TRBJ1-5	TGCGCCAGCAGCCAAGATAGGGGGAGCAATCAGCCCCAGCATTTT	CASSQDRGSNQPQHF
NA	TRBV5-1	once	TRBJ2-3	TGCGCCAGCAGCTTGGTGGGATCAACAGATACGCAGTATTTT	CASSLVGSTDTQYF
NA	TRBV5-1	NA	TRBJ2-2	TGCGCCAGCAGCTTGGGCAGGGCTTCGAACACCGGGGAGCTGTTTTTT	CASSLGRASNTGELFF
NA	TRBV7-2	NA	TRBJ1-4	TGTGCCAGCAGCCGGGGAGTTGATGAAAAACTGTTTTTT	CASSRGVDEKLFF
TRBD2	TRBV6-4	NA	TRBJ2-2	TGTGCCAGCAGTGAGTACGGACTAGCGGGACTTAGCACCGGGGAGCTGTTTTTT	CASSEYGLAGLSTGELFF
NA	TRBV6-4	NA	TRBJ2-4	TGTGCCAGCAGTGAGGAAGCCGAGGGGGCCAAAAACATTCAGTACTTC	CASSEEAEGAKNIQYF
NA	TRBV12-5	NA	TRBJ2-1	TGTGCTAGTGGTTTGGCCCTCACTAGTGAGCAGTTCTTC	CASGLALTSEQFF
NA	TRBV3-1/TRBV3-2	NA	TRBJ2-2	TGTGCCAGCAGCCCTAGGACAGCTAACACCGGGGAGCTGTTTTTT	CASSPRTANTGELFF
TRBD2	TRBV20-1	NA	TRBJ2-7	TGCAGTGCTAGTGCTAGCGGGGGCGGGGAGCAGTACTTC	CSASASGGGEQYF
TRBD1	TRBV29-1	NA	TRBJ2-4	TGCAGCGTTACAGGGGACGTCCCAGGGATTCAGTACTTC	CSVTGDVPGIQYF
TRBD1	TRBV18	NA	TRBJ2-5	TGTGCCAGCTCTCGGACAGGGGGCGCAGAGACCCAGTACTTC	CASSRTGGAETQYF
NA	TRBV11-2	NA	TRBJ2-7	TGTGCCAGCAGCTTAGCAGACCCCCCCGAGCAGTACTTC	CASSLADPPEQYF
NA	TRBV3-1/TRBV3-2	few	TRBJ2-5	TGTGCCAGCAGCCCCCAGAAGGGGGCCCAGTACTTC	CASSPQKGAQYF
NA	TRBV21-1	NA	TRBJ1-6	TGTGCCAGCAGCCAACGGGGCACACAGGGCCAATCACCCCTCCACTTT	CASSQRGTQGQSPLHF
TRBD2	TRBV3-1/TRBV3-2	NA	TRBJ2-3	TGTGCCAGCAGCACGCGAGCGGGAGCGTTAACGGATACGCAGTATTTT	CASSTRAGALTDTQYF
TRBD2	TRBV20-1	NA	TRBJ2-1	TGCAGTGCTAGTATCAGCGGACTAGCGGGAAAGGAGCAGTTCTTC	CSASISGLAGKEQFF
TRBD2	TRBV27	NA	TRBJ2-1	TGTGCCAGCAGTTTACTTCCCAGCGGGGTCCACAGGAATGAGCAGTTCTTC	CASSLLPSGVHRNEQFF
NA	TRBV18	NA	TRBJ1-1	TGTGCCAGCTCAGCACTAAGCGGTGAAGCTTTCTTT	CASSALSGEAFF
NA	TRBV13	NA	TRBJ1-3	TGTGCCAGCAGCTTATCTTGGGGGGAAGGAAACACCATATATTTT	CASSLSWGEGNTIYF
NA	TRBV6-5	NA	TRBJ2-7	TGTGCCTATCAGGGGGGTTCGTACGAGCAGTACTTC	CAYQGGSYEQYF
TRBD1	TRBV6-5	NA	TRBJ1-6	TGTGCCAGCAGACCCCGACAGGGGACAAATTCACCCCTCCACTTT	CASRPRQGTNSPLHF
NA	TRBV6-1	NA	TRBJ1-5	TGTGCCAGCAGTGAAGCGCAGGGACGGCCCCAGCATTTT	CASSEAQGRPQHF
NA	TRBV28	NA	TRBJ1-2	TGTGCCAGCAGTCGGGGGGCTAGCTATGGCTACACCTTC	CASSRGASYGYTF
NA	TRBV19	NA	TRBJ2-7	TGTGCCAGCCACGAGCAGTACTTC	CASHEQYF
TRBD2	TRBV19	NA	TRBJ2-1	TGTGCCAGTAGCTTGACTAGCGGTAGCTCCTACAATGAGCAGTTCTTC	CASSLTSGSSYNEQFF
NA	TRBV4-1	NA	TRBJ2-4	TGCGCCAGCAGCCAGGCTGGGGGGCGGGTCGACCTACTAGCCAAAAACATTCAGTACTTC	CASSQAGGRVDLLAKNIQYF
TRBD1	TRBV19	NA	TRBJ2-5	TGTGCCAGTAGTACCGGGACAGGTCAAGAGACCCAGTACTTC	CASSTGTGQETQYF
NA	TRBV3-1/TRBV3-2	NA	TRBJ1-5	TGTGCCAGCAGCCATACCCCAGGCAGCAATCAGCCCCAGCATTTT	CASSHTPGSNQPQHF
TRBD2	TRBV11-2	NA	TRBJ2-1	TGTGCCAGCAGCCTACTAGCGGGAGGAATGAATGAGCAGTTCTTC	CASSLLAGGMNEQFF
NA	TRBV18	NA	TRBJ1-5	TGTGCCAGCTCACCACAAAACGGCAGGGGCAATCAGCCCCAGCATTTT	CASSPQNGRGNQPQHF
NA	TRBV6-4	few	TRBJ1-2	TGTGCCAGCAGCGCGGACTCGGTGGGCTATGGCTACACCTTC	CASSADSVGYGYTF
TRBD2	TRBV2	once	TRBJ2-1	TGTGCCAGCACCCTAGCGGGAACCTACAATGAGCAGTTCTTC	CASTLAGTYNEQFF
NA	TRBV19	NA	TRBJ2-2	TGTGCCAGTAGTATAGAGGACTTAAACACCGGGGAGCTGTTTTTT	CASSIEDLNTGELFF
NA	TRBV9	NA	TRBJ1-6	TGTGCCAGCAGCAAGGACGGTAATTCACCCCTCCACTTT	CASSKDGNSPLHF
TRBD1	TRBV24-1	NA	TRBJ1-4	TGTGCCACCAGTGATTTGAGGACAGGAGGGGAAAAACTGTTTTTT	CATSDLRTGGEKLFF
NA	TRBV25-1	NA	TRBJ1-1	TGTGCCAGCAGTGCCTTAGGCGGAGCTGAAGCTTTCTTT	CASSALGGAEAFF
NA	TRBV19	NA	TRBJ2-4	TGTGCCAGCAAAGGGACCGGGGTAAACATTCAGTACTTC	CASKGTGVNIQYF
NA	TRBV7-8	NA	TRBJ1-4	TGTGCCAGCAGCTTAGCGCGCGCAGGTCAAGAAAAACTGTTTTTT	CASSLARAGQEKLFF
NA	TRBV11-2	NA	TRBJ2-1	TGTGCCAGCAGCTTAGACATTTACAATGAGCAGTTCTTC	CASSLDIYNEQFF
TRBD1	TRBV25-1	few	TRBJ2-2	TGTGCCAGCATTCCACAGGGGGGCACCGGGGAGCTGTTTTTT	CASIPQGGTGELFF
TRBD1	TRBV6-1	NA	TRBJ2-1	TGTGCCAGCAGTGACCGACAGGGCCCCTACAATGAGCAGTTCTTC	CASSDRQGPYNEQFF
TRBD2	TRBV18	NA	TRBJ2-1	TGTGCCAGCTCACCTTCTAGCGGGAGTAACAATGAGCAGTTCTTC	CASSPSSGSNNEQFF
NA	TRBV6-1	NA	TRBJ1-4	TGTGCCAGCAGTGAAGCGCCCGGTTCTGAAAAACTGTTTTTT	CASSEAPGSEKLFF
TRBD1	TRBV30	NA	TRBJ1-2	TGTGCCTGGAGTGAGGGGGCGGGCTACACCTTC	CAWSEGAGYTF